A selection of T cell receptor beta chains follows, all from one sample in a study of control samples from healthy donors and cancer patients. The method was immunoSEQ multiplex PCR; TCRdb's version includes in-frame clones alone and lacks a portion of them. Here the sample spans 85,000 to 100,000 clones, more than 85% being singletons. Sequencing input: blood. The source of these receptors is a man younger than 35 in good health. Each CDR3 is given with its conserved first and last residue. A D gene is named only where the DNA matches it firmly. A clone size is listed for some rows: how often the clone was seen (once, few, many), or a class if it is expanded.

J gene,clone size,V gene,D gene,CDR3 protein,CDR3 DNA
TRBJ2-1,-,TRBV19,TRBD2,CASSATLAGGHEQFF,TGTGCCAGTAGTGCCACCCTAGCGGGGGGGCATGAGCAGTTCTTC
TRBJ2-2,-,TRBV6-2/TRBV6-3,-,CASSLVLSRELFF,TGTGCCAGCAGTTTGGTCCTTAGTAGGGAGCTGTTTTTT
TRBJ1-4,-,TRBV28,TRBD1,CASSSPGTGVEKLFF,TGTGCCAGCAGTTCCCCCGGGACAGGGGTCGAAAAACTGTTTTTT
TRBJ1-2,once,TRBV27,-,CASSLVGTYGYTF,TGTGCCAGCAGTTTAGTCGGGACTTACGGCTACACCTTC
TRBJ2-2,-,TRBV7-2,-,CASRTSGPTGELFF,TGTGCCAGCAGGACCAGCGGACCCACCGGGGAGCTGTTTTTT
TRBJ1-3,-,TRBV21-1,-,CASLAPRVEGTGNTIYF,TGTGCCAGCCTTGCTCCGAGGGTAGAAGGGACTGGAAACACCATATATTTT
TRBJ2-1,-,TRBV4-1,TRBD2,CASSQYLAGNYNEQFF,TGCGCCAGCAGCCAATATCTAGCGGGGAATTACAATGAGCAGTTCTTC
TRBJ2-2,-,TRBV11-2,-,CASSSEGIRELFF,TGTGCCAGCAGCTCGGAGGGGATCAGGGAGCTGTTTTTT
TRBJ2-5,-,TRBV7-6,TRBD1,CASSLAATGSETQYF,TGTGCCAGCAGCTTAGCCGCGACAGGGTCAGAGACCCAGTACTTC
TRBJ1-1,-,TRBV2,-,CASSEWQGLQNTEAFF,TGTGCCAGCAGTGAGTGGCAGGGGCTTCAGAACACTGAAGCTTTCTTT
TRBJ1-1,-,TRBV5-4,TRBD1,CASSQPGQGGTEAFF,TGTGCCAGCAGCCAGCCGGGACAGGGAGGCACTGAAGCTTTCTTT
TRBJ2-1,-,TRBV3-1/TRBV3-2,-,CASSQDREKFF,TGTGCCAGCAGCCAAGACAGGGAAAAGTTCTTC
TRBJ1-1,-,TRBV5-5,TRBD1,CASSLQGGNTEAFF,TGTGCCAGCAGCTTACAGGGGGGTAACACTGAAGCTTTCTTT
TRBJ2-5,-,TRBV9,-,CASSVNVGDIETQYF,TGTGCCAGCAGCGTAAATGTGGGAGACATAGAGACCCAGTACTTC
TRBJ1-2,-,TRBV5-1,-,CASSLDVGGRRNYGYTF,TGCGCCAGCAGCTTGGACGTCGGAGGCAGGAGGAACTATGGCTACACCTTC
TRBJ2-7,-,TRBV30,-,CAWNKGSLHEQYF,TGTGCCTGGAATAAAGGCAGCCTCCACGAGCAGTACTTC
TRBJ1-6,-,TRBV7-9,-,CASSLDSYNSPLHF,TGTGCCAGCAGCCTCGACTCCTATAATTCACCCCTCCACTTT
TRBJ2-5,-,TRBV2,-,CASSPSGETQYF,TGTGCCAGCAGCCCTTCGGGAGAGACCCAGTACTTC
TRBJ1-2,-,TRBV2,TRBD1,CASGDGTDFVYGYTF,TGTGCCAGCGGAGACGGGACAGACTTCGTCTATGGCTACACCTTC
TRBJ2-1,-,TRBV18,-,CASSPPGWGDNEQFF,TGTGCCAGCTCACCACCGGGATGGGGGGACAATGAGCAGTTCTTC
TRBJ1-1,-,TRBV6-6,TRBD1,CASSLTGGNTEAFF,TGTGCCAGCAGTTTGACAGGGGGGAACACTGAAGCTTTCTTT
TRBJ1-5,-,TRBV5-6,TRBD1,CASSPDAGGVMQPQHF,TGTGCCAGCAGCCCCGATGCAGGGGGCGTAATGCAGCCCCAGCATTTT